The 26 T cell receptor beta chains in this list originate from one sample, sequenced in a study of T cell changes during pregnancy in multiple sclerosis. Some clones are missing from TCRdb's copy, which holds only in-frame ones; the method was immunoSEQ multiplex PCR. The sample has fewer than 85,000 clones, around 93% seen once. Sequenced here: peripheral blood, sampled in the third trimester of pregnancy. These receptor sequences come from a female donor with multiple sclerosis, enrolled in a pregnancy study.

CDR3 DNA sequence: TGTGCCAGTAGCGAGGGACTCTTTATCGAAGCTTTCTTT. It codes for CASSEGLFIEAFF. The V call is TRBV19, the J call TRBJ1-1, with a possible D match to TRBD1 (5 bases). V gave up 6 bases and J gave up 8 bases, with 16 bases separating them. Germline CDR1 is LNHDA and CDR2 is SQIVND (reference sequence). The CDR3 is 13 amino acids.

V gene TRBV6-5 combines with J gene TRBJ1-1; weak D call: TRBD1 (5 bases). V dropped 7 bases and J dropped 4 bases, with 13 bases sitting between them. Per germline, CDR1 MNHEY and CDR2 SVGAGI. The CDR3 runs 13 residues. CDR3 sequence: CASTILGGTEAFF. The CDR3 region has the DNA TGTGCCAGCACCATTCTCGGGGGCACTGAAGCTTTCTTT.

The V gene is TRBV6-6, the J gene TRBJ2-7; D possibly corresponds to TRBD1 (5 bases). The ends were cut back, 2 bases at V and 4 bases at J, with 9 bases in the middle. This CDR3 region has 13 residues. Germline assignment: CDR1 MNHNY and CDR2 SVGAGI (reference sequence). The CDR3 is CASSYDRTYEQYF. The CDR3 DNA sequence: TGTGCCAGCAGTTACGACAGAACTTACGAGCAGTACTTC.

As DNA, the CDR3 is TGTGCCAGCAGCTTCCATCTGAACTCCCGATCTTACAATGAGCAGTTCTTC. Translated, it gives CASSFHLNSRSYNEQFF. The gene calls are TRBV7-9 and TRBJ2-1; D is ambiguous. V gave up 3 bases and J gave up 4 bases, with 19 bases separating them. The CDR3 totals 17 residues. Germline V gene data show CDR1 as SEHNR and CDR2 as FQNEAQ (reference sequence).

The chain combines TRBV5-1 with TRBJ2-5; D possibly corresponds to TRBD1 (5 bases). Germline CDR1 SGHRS, CDR2 YFSETQ. The CDR3 runs 13 residues. V was shortened by 2 bases and J by 1 base, with 6 bases between the two germline ends. The CDR3: CASSFTGQETQYF. The CDR3 DNA follows: TGCGCCAGCAGCTTTACAGGCCAAGAGACCCAGTACTTC.

The chain recombines TRBV19 with TRBJ1-1, with D tentatively TRBD1 (6 bases). Trimming took off 0 bases at V and 6 bases at J, with 14 bases between the two ends. The CDR3 contains 15 residues. Per the germline V gene, CDR1 is LNHDA and CDR2 is SQIVND (reference sequence). The CDR3 loop is CASSIDLGGVSEAFF. DNA for the CDR3: TGTGCCAGTAGTATAGATCTTGGGGGCGTCTCTGAAGCTTTCTTT.

V and J are TRBV9 and TRBJ2-1, with 7 bases fitting TRBD2. After removal of 0 bases from V and 9 bases from J, the junction contained 6 bases not matched to a gene. CDR3 length equals 14 residues. Germline CDR1 and CDR2: SGDLS and YYNGEE. The CDR3 spells CASSVEGRASEQFF. CDR3 DNA: TGTGCCAGCAGCGTAGAAGGGAGGGCGTCTGAGCAGTTCTTC.

The chain is built from TRBV19 and TRBJ2-2; tentative D call: TRBD2 (5 bases). This CDR3 spans 13 amino acids. CDR1 and CDR2 (germline): LNHDA, SQIVND (reference sequence). V was clipped by 9 bases and J by 6 bases, with 14 bases between them. DNA of the CDR3: TGTGCCAGCACCATTGGAGGAGCCGGGGAGCTGTTTTTT. It translates to CASTIGGAGELFF.

This chain links TRBV10-2 with TRBJ1-3, with TRBD1 as a possible D gene (5 bases). Germline-derived CDR1 and CDR2 are WSHSY and SAAADI. The CDR3 is 15 residues long. Trimming took 8 bases from V and 0 from J, leaving 14 bases between them. CDR3 bases: TGCGCCAGCGTGGTCGACAGCCTCTCTGGAAACACCATATATTTT. Translated: CASVVDSLSGNTIYF.

This chain links TRBV7-6 with TRBJ1-6, with D maybe TRBD1 (6 bases). CDR3 length equals 14 residues. The germline V gene encodes CDR1 SGHVS and CDR2 FNYEAQ. V was trimmed by 3 bases and J by 4 bases, leaving 7 bases between them. CDR3 sequence: CASSLTGYNSPLHF. CDR3 DNA sequence: TGTGCCAGCAGCTTGACAGGATATAATTCACCCCTCCACTTT.

The CDR3 nucleotides are TGCGCCAGCAGCAGGGGGCCAAACCCCGAGCAGTACTTC. It is translated as CASSRGPNPEQYF. The genes are TRBV5-1 and TRBJ2-7; 7 nucleotides match TRBD1. V was clipped by 4 bases and J by 6 bases; unmatched bases: 7. This CDR3 has 13 residues. Germline V gene lookup returns CDR1 SGHRS and CDR2 YFSETQ.

The chain uses TRBV6-6 and TRBJ2-3; 7 bases are shared with TRBD2. The V segment lost 6 bases and the J segment 4 bases; nucleotides outside the gene matches: 1. The CDR3 has 12 amino acids. Germline CDR1 MNHNY, CDR2 SVGAGI (reference sequence). The CDR3 DNA is TGTGCCAGCAGGGGGGGGGCAGATACGCAGTATTTT. Translated: CASRGGADTQYF.

The CDR3 DNA reads TGTGCCAGCAGCGTAGGGTCAGGGGGCACTGAAGCTTTCTTT. Protein product: CASSVGSGGTEAFF. The chain is built from TRBV9 and TRBJ1-1, with 7 nucleotides matching TRBD1. Germline V gene data show CDR1 as SGDLS and CDR2 as YYNGEE. After removal of 0 bases from V and 4 bases from J, the junction contained 3 bases not matched to a gene. The CDR3 is 14 amino acids. Looking up the rest from reference TRBV9 and TRBJ1-1 gives the full variable domain: DSGVTQTPKHLITATGQRVTLRCSPRSGDLSVYWYQQSLDQGLQFLIQYYNGEERAKGNILERFSAQQFPDLHSELNLSSLELGDSALYFCASSVGSGGTEAFFGQGTRLTVV.

The rearrangement uses TRBV2 and TRBJ1-4; 7 nucleotides match TRBD1. The CDR3 runs 14 residues. The germline V gene encodes CDR1 SNHLY and CDR2 FYNNEI. J lost 7 bases, V lost 6 bases, and 8 bases had no gene match. CDR3 sequence: CASRVQGTSEKLFF. CDR3 sequence (DNA): TGTGCCAGCAGAGTACAGGGGACGAGTGAAAAACTGTTTTTT.

This chain links TRBV5-1 with TRBJ1-2; weak D call: TRBD1 (6 bases). Trimming removed 2 bases from V and 1 base from J, with 18 bases in between. The germline CDR1 and CDR2 sequences are SGHRS and YFSETQ. This CDR3 has 17 residues. The CDR3 DNA sequence: TGCGCCAGCAGCTTTGGGGACACCACCTCATATAACTATGGCTACACCTTC. Encoded protein: CASSFGDTTSYNYGYTF.

The J gene is TRBJ1-5, the V gene TRBV5-4, with TRBD1 matching over 7 bases. Germline CDR1 SGHNT, CDR2 YYREEE (reference sequence). V lost 0 bases and J lost 3; bases outside the gene matches: 3. This CDR3 comprises 15 residues. CDR3 sequence (DNA): TGTGCCAGCAGCTTGGGGGGACAGATCAATCAGCCCCAGCATTTT. Its protein product is CASSLGGQINQPQHF.

This clone was counted once. The CDR3 nucleotides are TGCGCCAGCAGCCTTAGCGGGGGGCCCTACAATGAGCAGTTCTTC. The encoded protein is CASSLSGGPYNEQFF. The chain is built from TRBV5-1 and TRBJ2-1; 10 bases agree with TRBD2. V lost 4 bases and J lost 2; bases outside the gene matches: 3. The CDR3 is made up of 15 amino acids. Germline lookup yields CDR1 SGHRS and CDR2 YFSETQ.

The chain links TRBV7-2 to TRBJ1-5, with a possible D match to TRBD1 (6 bases). The germline V and J ends were trimmed by 1 base and 6 bases, with 16 bases remaining between them. This CDR3 region has 16 residues. Germline V gene data show CDR1 as SGHTA and CDR2 as FQGNSA. This CDR3 is CASSLEGILGGQPQHF. CDR3 sequence (DNA): TGTGCCAGCAGCTTAGAGGGGATCCTAGGGGGTCAGCCCCAGCATTTT.

The CDR3 loop is CASSQDRQGGSYTF. CDR3 bases: TGCGCCAGCAGCCAAGATAGGCAGGGCGGGAGCTACACCTTC. The chain couples TRBV4-1 to TRBJ1-2, with TRBD1 as a possible D gene (5 bases). CDR1 is MGHRA and CDR2 is YSYEKL in the germline V gene. The length of the CDR3 is 14 residues. Between the trimmed V and J ends, which lost 0 bases and 9 bases, there was a span of 14 bases.

The V call is TRBV25-1, the J call TRBJ1-1; no reliable D call. This CDR3 has 15 residues. Per the germline V gene, CDR1 is MGHDK and CDR2 is SYGVNS. Trimming took 7 bases from V and 1 from J, leaving 16 bases between them. Written as DNA, the CDR3 is TGTGCCAGCATACCCGGTAGGGAGCAGAACACTGAAGCTTTCTTT. It specifies CASIPGREQNTEAFF.

In this sample, this clone turned up once. This chain links TRBV27 with TRBJ2-7, with TRBD1 identical over 7 bases. V dropped 6 bases and J dropped 2; count of bases not matched to a gene: 7. Looked up from germline, CDR1 is MNHEY and CDR2 is SMNVEV (reference sequence). CDR3 length: 14 amino acids. The DNA for the CDR3 is TGTGCCAGCAGCTCCGGGACAGCCGCCTACGAGCAGTACTTC. This gives the protein CASSSGTAAYEQYF.

This sequence joins TRBV11-2 and TRBJ1-6; D might be TRBD1 (6 bases). In germline, CDR1 is SGHAT, CDR2 FQNNGV. Trimming pared 7 bases from V and 4 bases from J, leaving 11 bases between. This CDR3 comprises 14 residues. For the CDR3, the DNA is TGTGCCAGCACCCCAACAGGGTATAATTCACCCCTCCACTTT. Translation: CASTPTGYNSPLHF.

The chain combines TRBV9 with TRBJ2-1; D possibly corresponds to TRBD1 (6 bases). The V and J ends lost 3 bases and 0 bases respectively, with 13 bases between them. This CDR3 has 16 residues. Per germline, CDR1 SGDLS and CDR2 YYNGEE. The CDR3 protein is CASSGGRGGSYNEQFF. The CDR3 DNA reads as TGTGCCAGCAGCGGGGGGAGAGGGGGCTCCTACAATGAGCAGTTCTTC.

CDR3 loop: CASSSLTGYLTGELFF. CDR3 DNA sequence: TGTGCCAGCAGCTCTCTTACAGGGTACCTAACCGGGGAGCTGTTTTTT. J is TRBJ2-2 and V is TRBV5-4, with D perhaps matching TRBD1 (6 bases). Trimming shortened V by 3 bases and J by 5 bases, and 17 bases separated the two germline ends. Per the germline V gene, CDR1 is SGHNT and CDR2 is YYREEE (reference sequence). The CDR3 runs to 16 residues.

This clone was seen once. This chain's CDR3 is CASVFGGVGLNEKLFF. DNA for the CDR3: TGTGCCAGCGTCTTTGGAGGGGTGGGTCTTAATGAAAAACTGTTTTTT. The chain has TRBV6-6 and TRBJ1-4; D might be TRBD1 (5 bases). The CDR3 runs 16 residues. V lost 8 bases, J lost 4 bases, and 20 bases lay in between. The germline V gene encodes CDR1 MNHNY and CDR2 SVGAGI (reference sequence).

In its sample, this clone was seen once. The rearrangement links TRBV5-4 to TRBJ2-7, with a weak D call TRBD1 (6 bases). Germline V gene data show CDR1 as SGHNT and CDR2 as YYREEE (reference sequence). V lost 4 bases and J lost 6, with 11 bases in between. This CDR3 region has 12 residues. This chain's CDR3 is CASSEGVTEQYF. The CDR3 DNA sequence: TGTGCCAGCAGCGAGGGGGTTACCGAGCAGTACTTC. The full variable domain, its missing parts supplied by reference TRBV5-4 and TRBJ2-7, is ETGVTQSPTHLIKTRGQQVTLRCSSQSGHNTVSWYQQALGQGPQFIFQYYREEENGRGNFPPRFSGLQFPNYSSELNVNALELDDSALYLCASSEGVTEQYFGPGTRLTVT.